A single sample is the source of the 19 T cell receptor beta chains below, sequenced in a study of cytomegalovirus exposure and HLA in healthy donors (TCRdb year 2017). The library came from the immunoSEQ multiplex PCR assay. For the multiplex PCR, a mixture combining 60 forward primers for TCR Vbeta segments and 13 reverse primers for TCR Jbeta segments was used. This is the immuneACCESS table as TCRdb keeps it, with only in-frame sequences that have V and J called. A part of the clones is gone; compared with another copy, unresolved V genes explain less than half, and the rest is unexplained. This sample is represented by some 150,000 clones; 79% of them were singletons. The ten largest clonotypes hold approximately 0.99% of the sample. Source material: PBMCs. These TCRs come from a male donor in good health and CMV-seronegative.

The chain joins TRBV11-3 to TRBJ2-3; D might be TRBD2 (5 bases). The CDR3 totals 12 residues. In germline, CDR1 is SGHNT, CDR2 YENEEA. V gave up 5 bases and J gave up 2 bases, with 5 bases separating them. The chain's CDR3 is CASSDYTDTQYF. The CDR3 nucleotides read TGTGCCAGCAGCGACTACACAGATACGCAGTATTTT. The entire variable domain, with the rest obtained from reference TRBV11-3 and TRBJ2-3, is as follows: EAGVVQSPRYKIIEKKQPVAFWCNPISGHNTLYWYLQNLGQGPELLIRYENEEAVDDSQLPKDRFSAERLKGVDSTLKIQPAELGDSAVYLCASSDYTDTQYFGPGTRLTVL.

The J gene is TRBJ1-6, the V gene TRBV25-1; D is ambiguous. Per germline, CDR1 MGHDK and CDR2 SYGVNS. The CDR3 covers 12 residues. V was shortened by 4 bases and J by 13 bases, with 11 bases between the two germline ends. CDR3 nucleotides: TGTGCCAGCAGTGTCCCTAGAGGGCCCCTCCACTTT. Translation: CASSVPRGPLHF.

CDR3 loop: CASSGGVGATSEQYF. The DNA for the CDR3 is TGTGCCAGCAGCGGGGGGGTAGGGGCTACAAGCGAGCAGTACTTC. The chain joins TRBV5-6 to TRBJ2-7; the match to TRBD2 covers 7 bases. CDR1 is SGHDT, CDR2 YYEEEE, per germline. V lost 4 bases, J lost 6 bases, and 13 bases stayed unmatched. The CDR3 extends over 15 amino acids.

This sequence joins TRBV18 and TRBJ1-6, with 10 bases matching TRBD1. CDR3 size: 15 residues. Per the germline V gene, CDR1 is KGHSH and CDR2 is LQKENI. J was trimmed by 8 bases and V by 3 bases; bases with no gene match: 4. The DNA for the CDR3 is TGTGCCAGCTCACCTAGACAGGGGGCGGATTCACCCCTCCACTTT. It translates to CASSPRQGADSPLHF.

The chain carries TRBV4-3 and TRBJ1-1, with D uncertain. CDR3 length equals 15 residues. The germline CDR1 and CDR2 sequences are LGHNA and YSLEER. Trimming pared 1 base from V and 0 bases from J, leaving 9 bases between. In nucleotides, the CDR3 is TGCGCCAGCAGCCAAGGTGGTCGGTTGAACACTGAAGCTTTCTTT. It is translated as CASSQGGRLNTEAFF.

The V and J genes are TRBV7-9 and TRBJ2-7; TRBD2 aligns across 7 bases. With 5 bases clipped from V and 0 bases from J, the junction kept 10 bases outside the gene matches. CDR1 SEHNR and CDR2 FQNEAQ come from the germline V gene (reference sequence). CDR3 length: 16 residues. CDR3 residues: CASSPPATGGSYEQYF. In nucleotides, the CDR3 is TGTGCCAGCAGCCCACCCGCCACGGGGGGCTCCTACGAGCAGTACTTC.

This clone was observed once. The chain combines TRBV7-8 with TRBJ2-2; 8 bases are shared with TRBD2. The V gene's germline CDR1 is SGHVS and CDR2 FQNEAQ. V shed 2 bases and J 4 bases; nucleotides not matched to a gene: 12. The CDR3 totals 18 residues. The CDR3: CASSLWAGTSSLTGELFF. In DNA form, the CDR3 reads TGTGCCAGCAGCTTATGGGCCGGGACTAGTTCCCTCACCGGGGAGCTGTTTTTT.

This clone has just one count. CDR3 in amino acids: CAYSRPGTQETQYF. Written as DNA, the CDR3 is TGTGCCTACTCTCGACCAGGTACCCAAGAGACCCAGTACTTC. The V call is TRBV30, the J call TRBJ2-5, with D unclear. The ends were cut back, 7 bases at V and 1 base at J, with 16 bases in the middle. Germline CDR1 GTSNPN, CDR2 SVGIG (reference sequence). CDR3 length equals 14 residues.

This sequence joins TRBV4-1 and TRBJ1-2; possible D gene TRBD1, 5 bases. Per germline, CDR1 MGHRA and CDR2 YSYEKL. CDR3 size: 14 residues. V dropped 0 bases and J dropped 8 bases, with 13 bases sitting between them. For the CDR3, the DNA is TGCGCCAGCAGCCAAGATTATGGGGCGCGGGGCTACACCTTC. Its protein product is CASSQDYGARGYTF.

This clone has only one observation. V gene TRBV7-2 combines with J gene TRBJ1-2; TRBD1 matches 9 bases. In germline, CDR1 is SGHTA, CDR2 FQGNSA. V trimming: 1 base; J trimming: 2 bases; junction bases outside the gene matches: 8. This CDR3 is built from 17 residues. The CDR3 loop reads CASSLGGTGFTNYGYTF. The CDR3 DNA is TGTGCCAGCAGCTTAGGCGGGACAGGGTTCACGAACTATGGCTACACCTTC.

This clone has a handful of counts. The V and J genes are TRBV6-6 and TRBJ1-5; D not certain. The CDR3 sequence is 14 residues long. Trimming pared 0 bases from V and 5 bases from J, leaving 8 bases between. Germline values: CDR1 MNHNY, CDR2 SVGAGI (reference sequence). The CDR3 sequence is CASSYSIVDQPQHF. The CDR3 DNA follows: TGTGCCAGCAGTTACTCGATCGTAGATCAGCCCCAGCATTTT.

This chain joins TRBV5-4 and TRBJ1-2; 11 bases line up with TRBD1. Germline V gene data show CDR1 as SGHNT and CDR2 as YYREEE (reference sequence). J gave up 6 bases and V 4 bases, and 8 bases lay outside the gene matches. The CDR3 spans 15 residues. CDR3 sequence reads: CASSGGGTGGNGYTF. The CDR3 bases are TGTGCCAGCAGCGGAGGCGGGACAGGGGGGAATGGCTACACCTTC.

This clone was recorded a few times. The chain links TRBV27 to TRBJ1-1, with D perhaps TRBD1 (5 bases). V lost 11 bases to trimming and J lost 3 bases, with 19 bases between them. This CDR3 is 14 amino acids long. In germline, CDR1 is MNHEY, CDR2 SMNVEV (reference sequence). As DNA, the CDR3 is TGTGCCGGGGGGGTTCAGGGCAAGGACACTGAAGCTTTCTTT. Amino acid sequence: CAGGVQGKDTEAFF.

The sample holds a few counts of this clone. This chain connects TRBV5-6 to TRBJ2-3, with a tentative D call TRBD1 (6 bases). Germline assignment: CDR1 SGHDT and CDR2 YYEEEE. V was cut by 3 bases and J by 4 bases, with 6 bases left in between. The length of the CDR3 is 12 residues. The CDR3 DNA sequence: TGTGCCAGCAGCTCAGGGGCAGATACGCAGTATTTT. The encoded protein is CASSSGADTQYF.

This chain connects TRBV30 to TRBJ2-3, with no clear D. Between the trimmed V and J ends, which lost 1 base and 6 bases, there was a span of 11 bases. This CDR3 comprises 13 residues. CDR1 and CDR2 (germline): GTSNPN, SVGIG (reference sequence). CDR3 bases: TGTGCCTGGAGTGCCGGTACGGTGGATACGCAGTATTTT. Amino acids: CAWSAGTVDTQYF.

The genes are TRBV7-8 and TRBJ1-1; the match to TRBD1 covers 12 bases. The germline gives CDR1 SGHVS, CDR2 FQNEAQ. This CDR3 region has 16 residues. Trimming removed 7 bases from V and 6 bases from J; junction bases left unmatched: 12. CDR3 nucleotide sequence: TGTGCCAGCAACCGGGACAGGGGGCCCGCTGGCGCTGAAGCTTTCTTT. The encoded protein is CASNRDRGPAGAEAFF.

This chain connects TRBV18 to TRBJ1-3; D is perhaps TRBD1 (6 bases). The CDR3 spans 17 residues. CDR1 and CDR2 from the germline V gene are KGHSH and LQKENI. Trimming shortened V by 3 bases and J by 4 bases, and 19 bases separated the two germline ends. The CDR3 nucleotides read TGTGCCAGCTCACCTCCATGGCCAAACCAGGGGGGAAACACCATATATTTT. Amino acids: CASSPPWPNQGGNTIYF.

The chain couples TRBV10-3 to TRBJ1-2; TRBD1 matches 12 bases. CDR3 length: 15 amino acids. Germline V gene data show CDR1 as ENHRY and CDR2 as SYGVKD. Germline trimming cut 4 bases from V and 5 bases from J; bases unmatched to any gene: 5. CDR3: CAISGGTGGQYGYTF. The DNA for the CDR3 is TGTGCCATCAGTGGCGGGACAGGGGGCCAATATGGCTACACCTTC.

The chain has TRBV2 and TRBJ1-4; possible D gene TRBD1, 5 bases. V was pared by 2 bases and J by 3 bases, with 10 bases between. The CDR3 totals 15 residues. Germline lookup yields CDR1 SNHLY and CDR2 FYNNEI. CDR3 protein: CASSESQGANEKLFF. In nucleotides, the CDR3 is TGTGCCAGCAGTGAAAGCCAGGGCGCTAATGAAAAACTGTTTTTT.